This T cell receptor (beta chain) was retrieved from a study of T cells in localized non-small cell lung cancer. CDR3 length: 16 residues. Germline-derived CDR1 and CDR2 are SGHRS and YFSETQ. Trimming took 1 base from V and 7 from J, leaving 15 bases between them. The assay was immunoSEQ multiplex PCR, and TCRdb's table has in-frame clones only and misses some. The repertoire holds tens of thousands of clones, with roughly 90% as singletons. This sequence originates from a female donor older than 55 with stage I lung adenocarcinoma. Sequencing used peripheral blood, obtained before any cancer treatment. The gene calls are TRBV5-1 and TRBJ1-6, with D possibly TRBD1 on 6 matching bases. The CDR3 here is CASSLFPGAGNSPLHF. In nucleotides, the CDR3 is TGCGCCAGCAGCTTGTTCCCAGGGGCTGGGAATTCACCCCTCCACTTT. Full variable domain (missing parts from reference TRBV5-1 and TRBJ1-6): KAGVTQTPRYLIKTRGQQVTLSCSPISGHRSVSWYQQTPGQGLQFLFEYFSETQRNKGNFPGRFSGRQFSNSRSEMNVSTLELGDSALYLCASSLFPGAGNSPLHFGNGTRLTVT.